The 24 T cell receptor beta chains presented below share a single source sample, sequenced in a study of T cell responses to AZD1222 COVID-19 vaccine. The method was immunoSEQ multiplex PCR; TCRdb's version includes in-frame clones alone and lacks a portion of them. The table lists about 140,000 clones, about 90% of them singletons. This material consisted of peripheral blood, taken on day 0 of AZD1222 vaccination. These receptor sequences come from an adult in good health.

The chain has TRBV6-2 or TRBV6-3 and TRBJ2-5, with D possibly being TRBD1 (6 bases). The CDR3 consists of 14 residues. Trimming cost V 5 bases and J 4 bases, with 14 bases left between them. CDR1 is MNHEY and CDR2 is SVGEGT in the germline V gene. The CDR3 region has the DNA TGTGCCAGCAGTCGCAACAGGGTGGGAGAGACCCAGTACTTC. This sequence encodes CASSRNRVGETQYF.

This chain joins TRBV6-1 and TRBJ1-2; 7 bases agree with TRBD1. Trimming at V came to 3 bases and at J to 3 bases, leaving 4 bases not matched to a gene. Germline CDR1 reads MNHNS; CDR2 reads SASEGT. This CDR3 has 14 amino acids. The CDR3 loop reads CASSETGFDYGYTF. The CDR3 DNA sequence: TGTGCCAGCAGTGAGACAGGGTTTGACTATGGCTACACCTTC.

The J gene is TRBJ2-3, the V gene TRBV2; TRBD2 agrees at 8 bases. Germline CDR1 SNHLY, CDR2 FYNNEI. The CDR3 totals 14 residues. V lost 7 bases and J lost 2; bases outside the gene matches: 5. This CDR3 reads CASITSGYTDTQYF. CDR3 coding DNA: TGTGCCAGCATTACTAGCGGATACACAGATACGCAGTATTTT.

The V and J genes are TRBV5-1 and TRBJ2-6; 9 bases align to TRBD1. CDR1 is SGHRS and CDR2 is YFSETQ in the germline V gene. J lost 1 base, V lost 5 bases, and 16 bases had no gene match. This CDR3 is built from 20 residues. Written as DNA, the CDR3 is TGCGCCAGCAGTCGCATCATCCGGGACAGGGTATTATCTGGGGCCAACGTCCTGACTTTC. Translation gives CASSRIIRDRVLSGANVLTF.

The CDR3 DNA reads TGTGCCAGCAGCTTAGACGGCGGGGCTAGCTCCTACAATGAGCAGTTCTTC. Translating it yields CASSLDGGASSYNEQFF. The V gene is TRBV11-3, the J gene TRBJ2-1, with D tentatively TRBD2 (6 bases). The germline V and J ends were trimmed by 0 bases and 0 bases, with 12 bases remaining between them. The V gene's germline CDR1 is SGHNT and CDR2 YENEEA. The CDR3 totals 17 residues.

This chain's CDR3 is CAWGGAVDVNAYGYTF. Here the CDR3 DNA reads TGTGCCTGGGGGGGGGCCGTGGACGTTAACGCATATGGCTACACCTTC. The chain couples TRBV30 to TRBJ1-2, with a possible D match to TRBD1 (6 bases). This CDR3 is 16 amino acids long. V lost 5 bases and J lost 5, with 24 bases in between. Germline assignment: CDR1 GTSNPN and CDR2 SVGIG (reference sequence).

This clone was counted only a few times. The chain has TRBV15 and TRBJ2-3; 7 bases align to TRBD2. This CDR3 has 19 residues. Germline CDR1 LNHNV, CDR2 YYDKDF (reference sequence). Losses at the gene ends were 0 bases for V and 0 bases for J; bases not matched to a gene: 12. The CDR3: CATSRDYTVSGASTDTQYF. Here the CDR3 DNA reads TGTGCCACCAGCAGAGATTACACTGTCAGCGGGGCTAGCACAGATACGCAGTATTTT.

V is TRBV4-3 and J is TRBJ2-1; 8 bases fit TRBD2. The CDR3 is 15 residues long. With V trimmed by 0 bases and J by 10 bases, 8 bases remained unmatched. From germline, CDR1 is LGHNA and CDR2 YSLEER. CDR3 DNA: TGCGCCAGCAGCCAAGAACTCGCGGGGGGCCCCGAGCAGTTCTTC. Amino acids: CASSQELAGGPEQFF.

To note about this clone: The same CDR3 arises from other DNA sequences in this sample as well. This chain uses TRBV27 with TRBJ2-7, with 7 bases lining up with TRBD1. V lost 8 bases and J lost 2; bases outside the gene matches: 3. The CDR3 length is 12 residues. Germline assignment: CDR1 MNHEY and CDR2 SMNVEV (reference sequence). In nucleotides, the CDR3 is TGTGCCAGCGGGGACAGTCCCTACGAGCAGTACTTC. Amino acids: CASGDSPYEQYF.

The chain carries TRBV19 and TRBJ1-1, with D maybe TRBD1 (5 bases). Trimming cost V 7 bases and J 4 bases, with 16 bases left between them. The CDR3 sequence is 14 residues long. Germline V gene data show CDR1 as LNHDA and CDR2 as SQIVND (reference sequence). Here the CDR3 DNA reads TGTGCCAGTACCAATATCGAGGGGAGCACTGAAGCTTTCTTT. It translates to CASTNIEGSTEAFF. The variable domain in full, completed from reference TRBV19 and TRBJ1-1, reads DGGITQSPKYLFRKEGQNVTLSCEQNLNHDAMYWYRQDPGQGLRLIYYSQIVNDFQKGDIAEGYSVSREKKESFPLTVTSAQKNPTAFYLCASTNIEGSTEAFFGQGTRLTVV.

The count of this clone is one. The CDR3 protein is CASSTNDRASEKLFF. The CDR3 coding sequence is TGTGCCAGTAGTACCAATGACAGGGCGTCAGAAAAACTGTTTTTT. The chain carries TRBV19 and TRBJ1-4; 7 positions agree with TRBD1. Germline values: CDR1 LNHDA, CDR2 SQIVND (reference sequence). The CDR3 contains 15 residues. Trimming cost V 4 bases and J 8 bases; bases outside gene matches: 10.

V and J are TRBV27 and TRBJ2-7; 12 bases are a match to TRBD2. The CDR3 is made up of 15 amino acids. V dropped 8 bases and J dropped 4; count of bases not matched to a gene: 9. Per germline, CDR1 MNHEY and CDR2 SMNVEV (reference sequence). The CDR3 region has the DNA TGTGCCAGCCTCCGGACTAGCGGGAATTCTTACGAGCAGTACTTC. It codes for CASLRTSGNSYEQYF.

The chain is built from TRBV3-1 (or the pseudogene TRBV3-2) and TRBJ1-1, with D unclear. Per germline, CDR1 LGHDT and CDR2 YNNKEL (reference sequence). V lost 6 bases and J lost 0, with 11 bases in between. The CDR3 covers 14 residues. The CDR3 region is CASRLQHMNTEAFF. Written as DNA, the CDR3 is TGTGCCAGCAGGCTACAGCACATGAACACTGAAGCTTTCTTT.

J is TRBJ1-6 and V is TRBV18; D perhaps matches TRBD1 (5 bases). CDR1 is KGHSH and CDR2 is LQKENI in the germline V gene. V was clipped by 0 bases and J by 5 bases, with 14 bases between them. CDR3 length: 17 residues. The CDR3 DNA reads as TGTGCCAGCTCACCACCCCAGGGAAGGGGTAATAATTCACCCCTCCACTTT. Its protein product is CASSPPQGRGNNSPLHF.

This clone turned up a few times. The chain employs TRBV15 and TRBJ2-7; tentatively, D is TRBD1 (6 bases). V was trimmed by 3 bases and J by 5 bases, leaving 17 bases between them. Germline values: CDR1 LNHNV, CDR2 YYDKDF (reference sequence). The CDR3 is 15 residues long. The CDR3 sequence is CATSRSGGASHEQYF. The DNA for the CDR3 is TGTGCCACCAGCAGGAGTGGGGGCGCATCCCACGAGCAGTACTTC.

The chain couples TRBV27 to TRBJ1-6; TRBD1 matches 8 bases. This CDR3 contains 14 residues. J was trimmed by 7 bases and V by 3 bases; bases with no gene match: 2. CDR1 and CDR2 from the germline V gene are MNHEY and SMNVEV (reference sequence). As DNA, the CDR3 is TGTGCCAGCAGTTTCAGGGGGCGGAATTCACCCCTCCACTTT. This codes for CASSFRGRNSPLHF.

The chain employs TRBV19 and TRBJ1-2; unclear D gene. The CDR3 has 14 amino acids. Trimming took 6 bases from V and 6 from J, leaving 17 bases between them. CDR1 and CDR2 (germline): LNHDA, SQIVND (reference sequence). Here the CDR3 reads CASSHVGVLNGYTF. Here the CDR3 DNA reads TGTGCCAGTAGCCACGTCGGGGTTTTGAATGGCTACACCTTC.

The rearrangement uses TRBV6-6 and TRBJ2-1, with 14 bases matching TRBD2. The length of the CDR3 is 15 residues. CDR1 and CDR2 (germline): MNHNY, SVGAGI (reference sequence). Trimming at V came to 5 bases and at J to 7 bases, leaving 4 bases not matched to a gene. In DNA form, the CDR3 reads TGTGCCAGCAGTCAGGGACTAGCGGGAGAGAATGAGCAGTTCTTC. It translates to CASSQGLAGENEQFF.

The rearrangement joins TRBV7-8 to TRBJ2-5; 8 bases line up with TRBD2. CDR3 size: 18 residues. V shed 5 bases, J shed 4 bases, and the junction held 18 bases outside the gene matches. Germline CDR1 reads SGHVS; CDR2 reads FQNEAQ. The DNA for the CDR3 is TGTGCCAGCAGCCTAATTCTCGGGACTAGTCGCCGGGTAGAGACCCAGTACTTC. It codes for CASSLILGTSRRVETQYF.

The rearrangement joins TRBV10-3 to TRBJ2-2, with D perhaps being TRBD1 or TRBD2 (5 bases each). This CDR3 contains 13 residues. From germline, CDR1 is ENHRY and CDR2 SYGVKD. Trimming pared 4 bases from V and 9 bases from J, leaving 12 bases between. Here the CDR3 reads CAISGGVPRELFF. The CDR3 DNA reads as TGTGCCATCAGTGGAGGGGTTCCCAGGGAGCTGTTTTTT.

V gene TRBV25-1 combines with J gene TRBJ2-5; 8 bases are shared with TRBD2. Germline loops: CDR1 MGHDK, CDR2 SYGVNS. V shed 8 bases, J shed 2 bases, and the junction held 7 bases outside the gene matches. The CDR3 runs to 14 residues. CDR3 loop: CASLMGTSQETQYF. DNA of the CDR3: TGTGCCAGCCTAATGGGGACTAGTCAAGAGACCCAGTACTTC. Filled out from reference TRBV25-1 and TRBJ2-5, the complete variable domain reads EADIYQTPRYLVIGTGKKITLECSQTMGHDKMYWYQQDPGMELHLIHYSYGVNSTEKGDLSSESTVSRIRTEHFPLTLESARPSHTSQYLCASLMGTSQETQYFGPGTRLLVL.

The chain employs TRBV30 and TRBJ1-2; 7 nucleotides match TRBD1. Per the germline V gene, CDR1 is GTSNPN and CDR2 is SVGIG (reference sequence). With 8 bases clipped from V and 8 bases from J, the junction kept 11 bases outside the gene matches. The CDR3 runs to 12 residues. This CDR3 is CAKSSGGYGYTF. CDR3 DNA: TGTGCCAAGTCCTCAGGGGGTTACGGCTACACCTTC. Filled out from reference TRBV30 and TRBJ1-2, the complete variable domain reads SQTIHQWPATLVQPVGSPLSLECTVEGTSNPNLYWYRQAAGRGLQLLFYSVGIGQISSEVPQNLSASRPQDRQFILSSKKLLLSDSGFYLCAKSSGGYGYTFGSGTRLTVV.

This clone was observed once. The rearrangement joins TRBV25-1 to TRBJ2-5, with 13 bases aligning to TRBD2. The CDR3 has 17 amino acids. CDR1 and CDR2 (germline): MGHDK, SYGVNS. The J segment lost 4 bases and the V segment lost 5 bases, leaving 10 bases of the junction unmatched. CDR3 coding DNA: TGTGCCAGCAGTCCGCACGGACTAGCGGGAGTATTAGAGACCCAGTACTTC. Translation: CASSPHGLAGVLETQYF. Complete variable domain (other parts from reference TRBV25-1 and TRBJ2-5): EADIYQTPRYLVIGTGKKITLECSQTMGHDKMYWYQQDPGMELHLIHYSYGVNSTEKGDLSSESTVSRIRTEHFPLTLESARPSHTSQYLCASSPHGLAGVLETQYFGPGTRLLVL.

This clone appeared a few times. The chain has TRBV7-3 and TRBJ2-3, with 8 positions matching TRBD2. V lost 5 bases to trimming and J lost 0 bases; unmatched junction nucleotides: 16. The CDR3 is 19 amino acids. Per the germline V gene, CDR1 is SGHTA and CDR2 is FQGTGA. In nucleotides, the CDR3 is TGTGCCAGCAGCCCAAGTGGTCTAGCGGGTGCCTCTAGCACAGATACGCAGTATTTT. Its translation is CASSPSGLAGASSTDTQYF.